This TCR beta chain is from a study of shared clonotypes between healthy human individuals. Background on the study: Donors had three CD4 naive, three CD4 memory, two CD8 naive and one CD8 memory plate apiece.

Data came from immunoSEQ multiplex PCR; TCRdb stores just in-frame clones and leaves some out. Of around 200,000 clones listed, 85% to 95% were seen once; the top ten hold around 0.072%. Points from the study as a whole: In contrast to clonotypes shared by all four donors, non-shared clonotypes had lower generation probabilities.

A remark on this clone: Antigen specificity is unknown.

Sequenced: naive CD4+ T cells sorted from blood. Subset: CD45RA+ positively selected. The receptor comes from a woman in her 30s in good health.

Written as DNA, the CDR3 is TGTGCCAGCAGTACCCAGGCGACTGAAGCTTTCTTT. It translates to CASSTQATEAFF. This chain uses TRBV6-5 with TRBJ1-1; D is uncertain. The germline gives CDR1 MNHEY, CDR2 SVGAGI. The CDR3 loop spans 12 amino acids. V was cut by 5 bases and J by 5 bases, with 9 bases left in between.